The sequence of this T cell receptor beta chain was determined in a study of shared clonotypes between healthy human individuals. Overall study results and limits: Naive CD4 clonotypes were shared across a handful of donors at about 5%. Clonotype sharing among the donors was expected to vary with sequencing depth.

Germline values: CDR1 SGHTS, CDR2 YDEGEE. V shed 4 bases and J shed 7 bases, with 21 bases lying between them. CDR3 length equals 16 residues. For this clone: The antigen is undetermined.

Terminally differentiated effector memory CD45RA+ cells were excluded from the naive CD8 cells, which were CD45RO-negative and positively selected for CCR7. There were no recent acute infections or vaccinations among the donors, who were healthy HIV-negative adults. Sequencing used immunoSEQ multiplex PCR; TCRdb keeps in-frame clones, though not all of them. Of millions of clones in the sample, about 92% are singletons; the top ten hold over 1.5%. The sequence was collected from a man in his late teens or twenties in good health. Some clones in this sample may be carry-over from other donors' samples. The sequencing sample was made of naive CD8+ T cells from PBMCs. The V gene is TRBV5-8, the J gene TRBJ2-1; the D is unclear. CDR3 protein: CASSPTASSMGNEQFF. The DNA of the CDR3 is TGTGCCAGCAGCCCCACGGCCTCCTCAATGGGTAATGAGCAGTTCTTC.